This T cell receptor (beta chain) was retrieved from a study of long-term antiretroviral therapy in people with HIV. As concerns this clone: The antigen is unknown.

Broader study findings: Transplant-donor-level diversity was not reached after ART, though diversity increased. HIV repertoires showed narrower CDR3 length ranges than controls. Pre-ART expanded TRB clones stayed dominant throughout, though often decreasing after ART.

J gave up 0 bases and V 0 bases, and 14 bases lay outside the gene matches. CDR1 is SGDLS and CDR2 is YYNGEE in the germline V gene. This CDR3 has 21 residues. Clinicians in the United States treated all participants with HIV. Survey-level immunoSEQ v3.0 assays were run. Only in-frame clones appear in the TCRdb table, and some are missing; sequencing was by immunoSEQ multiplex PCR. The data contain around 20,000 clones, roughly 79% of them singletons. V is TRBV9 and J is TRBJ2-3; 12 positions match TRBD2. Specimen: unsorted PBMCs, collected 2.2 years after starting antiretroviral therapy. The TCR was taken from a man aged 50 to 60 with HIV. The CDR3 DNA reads TGTGCCAGCAGCGTAGATCCGACTAGCGGGGGAGACGTAGCTAGCACAGATACGCAGTATTTT. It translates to CASSVDPTSGGDVASTDTQYF.